Below are 32 T cell receptor beta chains sequenced from a single sample in a study of T cell clonality in common variable immunodeficiency (dated by TCRdb to 2014 to 2015). What the study reported, not specific to this receptor: CVID TCRbeta sequences reportedly showed fewer deletions and N-nucleotide insertions and lacked highly modified clones with 13 or more V deletions.

These TCRs are of unknown antigen specificity. The library came from the immunoSEQ multiplex PCR assay. The immuneACCESS repertoire file appears here via TCRdb, limited to in-frame rearrangements. These files lack a portion of the clones; in checked studies, under half of the deficit traces to unresolved V genes, and the cause of the others is not known. The table records roughly 34,000 clones for this sample, and not one of them appears only once. Clones ranked in the top ten supply about 29% of the sample. Sequencing was carried out using peripheral blood mononuclear cells. These receptors came from a human donor with common variable immunodeficiency.

This clone was found many times. The read ends 3 residues shy of where the CDR3 ends; the end is completed using the germline J gene. The rearrangement links TRBV20-1 to TRBJ2-5; 12 nucleotides align to TRBD2. Germline V gene data show CDR1 as DFQATT and CDR2 as SNEGSKA (reference sequence). CDR3 length: 15 amino acids. V was pared by 2 bases and J by 5 bases, with 6 bases of the junction left unmatched. The CDR3 is CSARLAGGPGETQYF. CDR3 bases read: TGCAGTGCTAGACTAGCGGGAGGGCCGGGGGAGACC.

In its sample, this clone was seen many times. CDR3 DNA (partial): TGCGCCAGCAGGGGGGGACAGCGGGGACTAGCGGGAGGTTACAATGAG. This codes for CASRGGQRGLAGGYNE. From start to end, the CDR3 is CASRGGQRGLAGGYNEQFF. The chain uses TRBV10-1 and TRBJ2-1; 15 bases line up with TRBD2. Coverage ceases 3 residues before the CDR3 finishes, and the germline J gene fills in the end. The length of the CDR3 is 19 residues. CDR1 and CDR2 from the germline V gene are WNHNN and SYGVQD (reference sequence). V lost 6 bases, J lost 4 bases, and 13 bases stayed unmatched.

This clone was observed a handful of times. The read terminates 3 residues ahead of where the CDR3 ends, so the germline J gene completes it. The chain has TRBV18 and TRBJ2-7; D might be TRBD1 (6 bases). V was trimmed by 6 bases and J by 6 bases, leaving 15 bases between them. The CDR3 has 13 residues. Germline V gene data show CDR1 as KGHSH and CDR2 as LQKENI. The CDR3 protein is CASSTTGVGEQYF. The CDR3 DNA, read in part, is TGTGCCAGCTCTACGACAGGCGTGGGCGAG.

Turning to this clone: The sequence runs out 3 residues before the end of the CDR3; the remainder is reconstructed from the germline J gene. V and J are TRBV30 and TRBJ2-1; D perhaps matches TRBD1 (6 bases). CDR3 length: 12 amino acids. V shed 0 bases and J shed 6 bases, with 6 bases lying between them. Germline V gene sequence: CDR1 GTSNPN, CDR2 SVGIG (reference sequence). The CDR3 DNA, read in part, is TGTGCCTGGAGTGTACAGGGCAATGAG. It encodes CAWSVQGNE. The complete CDR3 sequence is CAWSVQGNEQFF. Variable domain in full (rest from reference TRBV30 and TRBJ2-1): SQTIHQWPATLVQPVGSPLSLECTVEGTSNPNLYWYRQAAGRGLQLLFYSVGIGQISSEVPQNLSASRPQDRQFILSSKKLLLSDSGFYLCAWSVQGNEQFFGPGTRLTVL.

In this sample, this clone turned up many times. The read finishes 3 residues shy of the CDR3 end, and the germline J gene is used to complete it. V usage is TRBV5-1 and J usage is TRBJ2-5, with D possibly being TRBD1 or TRBD2 (5 bases each). The V end was cut by 0 bases, the J end by 5 bases, with 23 bases between. Germline V gene lookup returns CDR1 SGHRS and CDR2 YFSETQ. The CDR3 extends over 18 amino acids. CDR3 protein: CASSLEAREKGRVETQYF. The covered CDR3 bases are TGCGCCAGCAGCTTGGAGGCCAGGGAGAAGGGAAGGGTGGAGACC.

This clone was seen only a few times. The DNA read from the CDR3 is TGTGCCAGCTCACCACGAGTGGCTAGCACAGATACG. Amino acid sequence: CASSPRVASTDT. The whole CDR3 is CASSPRVASTDTQYF. The gene calls are TRBV18 and TRBJ2-3; D is undetermined. The read terminates 3 residues ahead of where the CDR3 ends, so the germline J gene completes it. This CDR3 spans 15 amino acids. Germline-derived CDR1 and CDR2 are KGHSH and LQKENI. Trimming shortened V by 1 base and J by 0 bases, and 8 bases separated the two germline ends.

This clone was picked up a small number of times. CDR3 DNA (partial): TGTGCCAGTAGTATAGTTTATACTAGCGACTACGAG. As protein: CASSIVYTSDYE. The complete CDR3 reads CASSIVYTSDYEQYF. The chain uses TRBV19 and TRBJ2-7, with 7 bases that match TRBD2. The read ends 3 residues shy of where the CDR3 ends; the end is completed using the germline J gene. Germline CDR1 LNHDA, CDR2 SQIVND (reference sequence). J gave up 3 bases and V 1 base, and 6 bases lay outside the gene matches. The CDR3 is made up of 15 amino acids.

This clone has more than one count but fewer than ten. Incomplete CDR3 DNA: TGTGCCAGCACTCGGACAGGGGATTTATGGGCCTACGAG. It is translated as CASTRTGDLWAYE. The entire CDR3 is CASTRTGDLWAYEQYF. The V gene is TRBV7-3, the J gene TRBJ2-7; 9 bases match TRBD1. The read ends 3 residues before the CDR3 terminus; that terminus is restored from the germline J gene. Losses at the gene ends were 7 bases for V and 2 bases for J; bases not matched to a gene: 12. CDR3 length: 16 amino acids. Germline CDR1 SGHTA, CDR2 FQGTGA.

The CDR3 protein is CASSFPLTGGPGANVLTF. Incomplete CDR3 DNA: TGTGCCAGCAGCTTTCCCCTGACAGGGGGCCCTGGGGCCAACGTC. The gene calls are TRBV7-8 and TRBJ2-6, with TRBD1 matching over 10 bases. The read ends 3 residues shy of where the CDR3 ends; the end is completed using the germline J gene. Germline V gene lookup returns CDR1 SGHVS and CDR2 FQNEAQ. The CDR3 extends over 18 amino acids. Losses at the gene ends were 3 bases for V and 2 bases for J; bases not matched to a gene: 7.

At least ten counts were recorded for this clone. Sequencing ends 3 residues short of the CDR3 end; the germline J gene provides the rest. This sequence joins TRBV5-4 and TRBJ1-1; a possible D gene is TRBD1 (6 bases). V lost 3 bases and J 4 bases, leaving 13 bases between the germline ends. Germline V gene data show CDR1 as SGHNT and CDR2 as YYREEE (reference sequence). The CDR3 is made up of 14 amino acids. CDR3 region: CASSSSTGPTEAFF. The sequenced CDR3 bases are TGTGCCAGCAGCTCGTCGACAGGCCCCACTGAA.

This clone has at least ten counts. Read data end 3 residues before the CDR3 end; the end is taken from the germline J gene. V and J are TRBV5-1 and TRBJ2-2; D is possibly TRBD1 (6 bases). Trimming cost V 0 bases and J 3 bases, with 9 bases left between them. The CDR3 spans 15 residues. Germline V CDR1 and CDR2: SGHRS, YFSETQ. The covered CDR3 bases are TGCGCCAGCAGCTTGGCAGGGGTGGACACCGGGGAG. Its protein product is CASSLAGVDTGE. The full CDR3 reads CASSLAGVDTGELFF.

This clone was seen many times. With the read ending 3 residues before the CDR3 end, the germline J gene is used to fill in that end. The chain links TRBV5-4 to TRBJ1-1; maybe TRBD1 (6 bases). Trimming pared 5 bases from V and 3 bases from J, leaving 14 bases between. Germline V gives CDR1 SGHNT, CDR2 YYREEE (reference sequence). This CDR3 region has 14 residues. The part of the CDR3 DNA that was read is TGTGCCAGCAGTTTGACACAGGGCTACACTGAA. This sequence encodes CASSLTQGYTE. The entire CDR3 sequence reads CASSLTQGYTEAFF.

Comment on this clone: Read data end 3 residues before the CDR3 end; the end is taken from the germline J gene. The rearrangement joins TRBV11-2 to TRBJ1-1; the match to TRBD1 covers 8 bases. The germline V gene has CDR1 SGHAT and CDR2 FQNNGV. This CDR3 has 14 residues. CDR3 DNA (partial): TGTGCCAGCAGCTTAGGTTCAGGACAGGGACGA. Amino acids: CASSLGSGQGR. The complete CDR3 protein is CASSLGSGQGRAFF.

This clone showed up many times. The read ends 3 residues early relative to the CDR3; the germline J gene fills the gap. The J gene is TRBJ1-4, the V gene TRBV2, with a weak D call TRBD1 (5 bases). Germline CDR1 SNHLY, CDR2 FYNNEI. The CDR3 is 15 residues long. V lost 6 bases, J lost 8 bases, and 19 bases lay in between. The covered CDR3 bases are TGTGCCAGCAGGGGGCGACTCCTAGGGTTCGAAAAA. Its translation: CASRGRLLGFEK. The entire CDR3 reads CASRGRLLGFEKLFF.

Concerning this clone itself: The read finishes 3 residues shy of the CDR3 end, and the germline J gene is used to complete it. The chain couples TRBV5-1 to TRBJ1-2; weak D call: TRBD1 (6 bases). Trimming left V 4 bases short and J 0 bases short, with 13 bases between. Germline assignment: CDR1 SGHRS and CDR2 YFSETQ. CDR3 length: 15 amino acids. The CDR3 DNA, read in part, is TGCGCCAGCAGCCAATCCGGGACACCTAACTATGGC. It is translated as CASSQSGTPNYG. In full, the CDR3 is CASSQSGTPNYGYTF.

This clone has a count of ten or more. The CDR3 spells CASSIRRTPAKNIQYF. CDR3 DNA (partial): TGTGCCAGTAGTATACGTAGAACCCCAGCCAAAAACATT. V and J are TRBV19 and TRBJ2-4; D uncertain. Sequencing ends 3 residues short of the CDR3 end; the germline J gene provides the rest. V lost 2 bases, J lost 0 bases, and 11 bases lay in between. CDR1 LNHDA and CDR2 SQIVND come from the germline V gene (reference sequence). There are 16 residues in the CDR3.

This clone was counted ten times or more. The CDR3 extends 3 residues past the end of the read, so its final part is completed from the germline J gene. The V gene is TRBV20-1, the J gene TRBJ2-3; D call uncertain. The length of the CDR3 is 14 residues. V was cut by 3 bases and J by 4 bases, with 14 bases left in between. Germline V gene sequence: CDR1 DFQATT, CDR2 SNEGSKA (reference sequence). The covered CDR3 bases are TGCAGTGCTAGGCCGCGAGATCAGGCAGATACG. Its translation is CSARPRDQADT. The full CDR3 protein reads CSARPRDQADTQYF.

This clone was found a few times. The read gets to within 3 residues of the CDR3 end, and the germline J gene fills in the rest. The gene calls are TRBV7-2 and TRBJ1-2; a weak D match, TRBD1 (5 bases). Germline CDR1 and CDR2: SGHTA and FQGNSA. V shed 2 bases and J shed 4 bases, with 5 bases lying between them. The CDR3 consists of 12 residues. CDR3 region: CASSLQGYGYTF. CDR3 bases read: TGTGCCAGCAGCTTACAGGGCTATGGC.

This clone showed up just a few times. Read sequence stops 3 residues before the CDR3 end, and the germline J gene provides the missing end. This sequence joins TRBV2 and TRBJ2-3; 15 bases align to TRBD2. Unmatched junction bases numbered 9, after V lost 6 bases and J lost 8 bases. The CDR3 totals 16 residues. CDR1 is SNHLY and CDR2 is FYNNEI in the germline V gene. CDR3 residues: CASRAGLAGGGATQYF. The sequenced part of the CDR3 DNA is TGTGCCAGCAGGGCGGGACTAGCGGGAGGTGGAGCTACG.

Details on this clone: The DNA ends 3 residues before the CDR3 does, and the rest of the CDR3 is filled in from the germline J gene. The chain combines TRBV20-1 with TRBJ2-7; 9 positions match TRBD2. The CDR3 is 15 amino acids. The V gene's germline CDR1 is DFQATT and CDR2 SNEGSKA (reference sequence). V was pared by 6 bases and J by 6 bases, with 15 bases of the junction left unmatched. CDR3 DNA (partial): TGCAGTGCCCCCGATCGTAGCGGGGGCCTGGGCGAG. Encoded protein: CSAPDRSGGLGE. The whole CDR3 protein is CSAPDRSGGLGEQYF.

A remark on this clone: The read ends 3 residues shy of where the CDR3 ends; the end is completed using the germline J gene. V is TRBV19 and J is TRBJ2-3; the match to TRBD1 covers 10 bases. CDR3 size: 16 residues. V was pared by 9 bases and J by 5 bases, with 14 bases of the junction left unmatched. Per the germline V gene, CDR1 is LNHDA and CDR2 is SQIVND (reference sequence). The CDR3 loop is CASSTLLRDRGDTQYF. The sequenced CDR3 bases are TGTGCCAGCTCAACACTCCTACGGGACAGGGGAGATACG. The full variable domain, its missing parts supplied by reference TRBV19 and TRBJ2-3, is DGGITQSPKYLFRKEGQNVTLSCEQNLNHDAMYWYRQDPGQGLRLIYYSQIVNDFQKGDIAEGYSVSREKKESFPLTVTSAQKNPTAFYLCASSTLLRDRGDTQYFGPGTRLTVL.

This clone turned up a few times. From the germline J gene comes the end of the CDR3, since the read stops 3 residues before it. The V and J genes are TRBV20-1 and TRBJ2-1, with 8 positions matching TRBD2. Trimming took 7 bases from V and 4 from J; bases not matched to a gene: 12. This CDR3 is 15 amino acids long. The germline gives CDR1 DFQATT, CDR2 SNEGSKA (reference sequence). The sequenced CDR3 bases are TGCAGTGGCTCCCCCGGGACTAGACGGTACAATGAG. Translated: CSGSPGTRRYNE. The CDR3 reads in full as CSGSPGTRRYNEQFF.

Notes on this clone: The read terminates 3 residues ahead of where the CDR3 ends, so the germline J gene completes it. The chain carries TRBV7-9 and TRBJ2-1, with 9 bases identical to TRBD2. Germline trimming cut 10 bases from V and 7 bases from J; bases unmatched to any gene: 8. The CDR3 is made up of 13 amino acids. The germline V gene encodes CDR1 SEHNR and CDR2 FQNEAQ (reference sequence). CDR3: CATILAGLNEQFF. The DNA read from the CDR3 is TGTGCCACCATACTAGCGGGCCTAAATGAG. The entire variable domain, with the rest obtained from reference TRBV7-9 and TRBJ2-1, is as follows: DTGVSQNPRHKITKRGQNVTFRCDPISEHNRLYWYRQTLGQGPEFLTYFQNEAQLEKSRLLSDRFSAERPKGSFSTLEIQRTEQGDSAMYLCATILAGLNEQFFGPGTRLTVL.

Many counts were recorded for this clone. The read comes to an end 3 residues before the CDR3 does, leaving the germline J gene to fill in the end. The chain uses TRBV18 and TRBJ2-7; D possibly corresponds to TRBD2 (6 bases). The CDR3 spans 15 residues. In germline, CDR1 is KGHSH, CDR2 LQKENI. V lost 2 bases, J lost 3 bases, and 14 bases lay in between. CDR3 protein: CASSPAGTRFYEQYF. Partial CDR3 DNA: TGTGCCAGCTCACCAGCGGGGACCCGGTTCTACGAG.

This clone was picked up many times. From the germline J gene comes the end of the CDR3, since the read stops 3 residues before it. The V gene is TRBV6-2 or TRBV6-3, the J gene TRBJ2-7; the match to TRBD1 covers 9 bases. The ends lost 4 bases at V and 3 bases at J; junction bases unmatched: 7. The CDR3 spans 15 residues. CDR1 is MNHEY, CDR2 SVGEGT, per germline. CDR3 bases read: TGTGCCAGCAGTTCCCTTAGGGACAGGGTCTACGAG. Protein: CASSSLRDRVYE. The full CDR3 is CASSSLRDRVYEQYF.

This clone came up a few times. The read halts 3 residues ahead of the CDR3 end, with the missing end drawn from the germline J gene. This chain joins TRBV6-1 and TRBJ1-2, with D possibly TRBD1 on 5 matching bases. The CDR3 loop spans 14 amino acids. CDR1 is MNHNS, CDR2 SASEGT, per germline. Trimming removed 2 bases from V and 3 bases from J, with 10 bases in between. The CDR3 sequence: CASSESDSYYGYTF. CDR3 bases read: TGTGCCAGCAGTGAAAGCGACAGCTACTATGGC.

This clone was seen many times. The read falls 3 residues short of the CDR3 end, and the missing part is taken from the germline J gene. The chain joins TRBV10-3 to TRBJ2-5, with 9 bases identical to TRBD2. The ends lost 8 bases at V and 2 bases at J; junction bases unmatched: 6. CDR3 size: 14 residues. The germline V gene encodes CDR1 ENHRY and CDR2 SYGVKD. Incomplete CDR3 DNA: TGTGCCATCGGGGTAGCGGGGGATCAAGAGACC. Protein: CAIGVAGDQET. The whole CDR3 protein reads CAIGVAGDQETQYF.

The table lists this clone with many counts. The read falls 3 residues short of the CDR3 end, and the missing part is taken from the germline J gene. V usage is TRBV13 and J usage is TRBJ2-5, with a weak D call TRBD2 (5 bases). The CDR3 is 16 residues long. Germline CDR1 reads PRHDT; CDR2 reads FYEKMQ (reference sequence). The germline V and J ends were trimmed by 2 bases and 7 bases, with 20 bases remaining between them. The DNA read from the CDR3 is TGTGCCAGCAGCTTATGGGGTAGCGCGGGTCCTAGGACC. This codes for CASSLWGSAGPRT. The CDR3 as a whole reads CASSLWGSAGPRTQYF.

Of note for this clone: From the germline J gene comes the end of the CDR3, since the read stops 3 residues before it. The genes are TRBV19 and TRBJ1-6, with a tentative D call TRBD1 (6 bases). CDR1 is LNHDA and CDR2 is SQIVND in the germline V gene (reference sequence). The CDR3 totals 14 residues. Trimming stripped 10 bases from V and 5 bases from J, with 15 bases between. The covered CDR3 bases are TGTGCCACCAACACGGGGGGCAATAATTCACCC. Translation: CATNTGGNNSP. The full-length CDR3 reads as CATNTGGNNSPLHF.

Comments on this clone: The read finishes 3 residues shy of the CDR3 end, and the germline J gene is used to complete it. V usage is TRBV18 and J usage is TRBJ2-1; 8 bases are shared with TRBD1. Germline loops: CDR1 KGHSH, CDR2 LQKENI. This CDR3 has 16 residues. With 0 bases clipped from V and 6 bases from J, the junction kept 7 bases outside the gene matches. CDR3 bases read: TGTGCCAGCTCACCACCGGCAGGGGGCGAAGGCAATGAG. Translating gives CASSPPAGGEGNE. The whole CDR3 protein reads CASSPPAGGEGNEQFF.

This clone was counted a few times. The read comes to an end 3 residues before the CDR3 does, leaving the germline J gene to fill in the end. The rearrangement links TRBV2 to TRBJ2-7; possible D gene TRBD1, 6 bases. This CDR3 is 15 amino acids long. The V end lost 5 bases, the J end lost 4 bases, and 18 bases lay between the germline ends. The germline V gene encodes CDR1 SNHLY and CDR2 FYNNEI. Here the CDR3 reads CASSQNREPIYEQYF. Partial CDR3 DNA: TGTGCCAGCAGTCAGAACAGGGAGCCAATATACGAG.

At least ten counts were recorded for this clone. The CDR3 extends 3 residues past the end of the read, so its final part is completed from the germline J gene. This chain links TRBV5-1 with TRBJ2-1; 7 bases align to TRBD1. In germline, CDR1 is SGHRS, CDR2 YFSETQ. The CDR3 runs to 13 residues. Trimming took 4 bases from V and 6 from J; bases not matched to a gene: 4. CDR3 sequence: CASSLGTANEQFF. The sequenced part of the CDR3 DNA is TGCGCCAGCAGCCTCGGGACAGCCAATGAG.